This TCR beta chain originates from a study of control samples from healthy donors and cancer patients. This CDR3 region has 16 residues. Trimming pared 5 bases from V and 1 base from J, leaving 15 bases between. The germline V gene encodes CDR1 LNHDA and CDR2 SQIVND (reference sequence). Method: immunoSEQ multiplex PCR; TCRdb's copy keeps in-frame clones and lacks some. The sample lists around 95,000 clones, approximately 80% occurring once. Sequenced sample: blood. The TCR originated in a man younger than 45 in good health. The rearrangement uses TRBV19 and TRBJ1-3; D is perhaps TRBD1 (6 bases). CDR3 in DNA: TGTGCCAGTAGTCCCCGGACAGTTCTTTCTGGAAACACCATATATTTT. It encodes CASSPRTVLSGNTIYF.